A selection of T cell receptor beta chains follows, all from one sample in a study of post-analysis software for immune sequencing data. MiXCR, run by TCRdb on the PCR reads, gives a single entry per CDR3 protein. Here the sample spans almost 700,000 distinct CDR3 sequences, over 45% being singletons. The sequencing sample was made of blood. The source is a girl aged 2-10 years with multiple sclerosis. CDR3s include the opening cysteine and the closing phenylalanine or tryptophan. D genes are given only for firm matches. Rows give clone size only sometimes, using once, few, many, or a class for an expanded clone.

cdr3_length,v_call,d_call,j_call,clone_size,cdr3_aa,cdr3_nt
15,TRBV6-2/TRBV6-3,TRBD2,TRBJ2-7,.,CASSDPGLAGYEQYF,TGTGCCAGCAGTGACCCGGGACTAGCGGGGTACGAGCAGTACTTC
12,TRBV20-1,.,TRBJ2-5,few,CSAITGRETQYF,TGCAGTGCCATAACAGGGCGTGAGACCCAGTACTTC
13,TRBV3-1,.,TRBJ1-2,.,CASSPYDSYGYTF,TGTGCCAGCAGCCCGTACGACAGCTATGGCTACACCTTC
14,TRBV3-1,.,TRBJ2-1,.,CASSFEGFYNEQFF,TGTGCCAGCAGCTTCGAAGGGTTCTACAATGAGCAGTTCTTC
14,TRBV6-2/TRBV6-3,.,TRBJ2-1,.,CASSTGTNYNEQFF,TGTGCCAGCAGCACGGGGACGAACTACAATGAGCAGTTCTTC
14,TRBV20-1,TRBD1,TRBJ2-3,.,CSAPGQGAPGTQYF,TGCAGTGCCCCGGGACAGGGGGCGCCGGGGACGCAGTATTTT
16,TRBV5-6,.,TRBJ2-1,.,CASSLLQSRYRGTQFF,TGTGCCAGCAGCTTGTTACAATCCAGGTACCGGGGGACCCAGTTCTTC
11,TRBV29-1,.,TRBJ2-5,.,CSADPVKTQYF,TGCAGCGCTGACCCCGTGAAGACCCAGTACTTC
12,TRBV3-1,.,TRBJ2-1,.,CASSHLASEQFF,TGTGCCAGCAGCCATTTGGCTAGTGAGCAGTTCTTC
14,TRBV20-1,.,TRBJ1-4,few,CSARVPEKAGKLFF,TGCAGTGCTAGAGTGCCAGAGAAGGCTGGAAAACTGTTTTTT
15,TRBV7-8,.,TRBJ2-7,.,CASSLTDGRAYEQYF,TGTGCCAGCAGCTTAACAGATGGCAGAGCCTACGAGCAGTACTTC
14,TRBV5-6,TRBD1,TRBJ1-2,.,CASSGGQGLSGYTF,TGTGCCAGCAGCGGAGGACAGGGGTTGAGTGGCTACACCTTC